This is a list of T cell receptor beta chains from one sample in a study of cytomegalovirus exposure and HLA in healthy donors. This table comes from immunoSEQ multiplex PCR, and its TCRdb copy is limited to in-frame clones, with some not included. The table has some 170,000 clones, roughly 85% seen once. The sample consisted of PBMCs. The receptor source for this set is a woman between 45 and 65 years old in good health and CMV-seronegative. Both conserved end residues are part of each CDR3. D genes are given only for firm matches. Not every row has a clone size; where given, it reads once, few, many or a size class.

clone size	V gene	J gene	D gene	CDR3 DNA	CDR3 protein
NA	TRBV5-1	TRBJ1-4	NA	TGCGCCAGCAGCCTGGATACAGCCGCCACCAATGAAAAACTGTTTTTT	CASSLDTAATNEKLFF
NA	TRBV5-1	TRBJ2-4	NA	TGCGCCAGCAGCTTCCGGCAGGGCTTAGCCAAAAACATTCAGTACTTC	CASSFRQGLAKNIQYF
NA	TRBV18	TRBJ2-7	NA	TGTGCCAGCTCACCCAGGGGCGACGAGCAGTACTTC	CASSPRGDEQYF
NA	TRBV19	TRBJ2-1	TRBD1	TGTGCCAGTAGTATTCAGACAGGGGGGTCCTACAATGAGCAGTTCTTC	CASSIQTGGSYNEQFF
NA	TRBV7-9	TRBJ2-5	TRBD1	TGTGCCAGCAGCCCAGGGACAGGGGCGGGCGAGACCCAGTACTTC	CASSPGTGAGETQYF
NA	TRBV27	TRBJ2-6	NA	TGTGCCAGCAGTGCGCTAAGGGGGTCGGGGGCCAACGTCCTGACTTTC	CASSALRGSGANVLTF
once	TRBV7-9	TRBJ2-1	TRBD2	TGTGCCAGCAGCTCCCCGGGACTAGCGGGTTGGGGTTACAATGAGCAGTTCTTC	CASSSPGLAGWGYNEQFF
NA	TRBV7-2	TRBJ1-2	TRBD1	TGTGCCAGCAGCTTAGTTGGGACAGCTTATGGCTACACCTTC	CASSLVGTAYGYTF
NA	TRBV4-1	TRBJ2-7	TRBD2	TGCGCCAGCAGCCGGATAACAGGCGGGGGGCCCCTCTACGAGCAGTACTTC	CASSRITGGGPLYEQYF
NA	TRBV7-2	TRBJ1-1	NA	TGTGCCAGCAGCCTCCGAACCCAGGGGACGGGAGCTTTCTTT	CASSLRTQGTGAFF
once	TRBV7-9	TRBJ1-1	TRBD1	TGTGCCAGCAGCTCACGGGACAGGGGGCGTTTGCACACTGAAGCTTTCTTT	CASSSRDRGRLHTEAFF
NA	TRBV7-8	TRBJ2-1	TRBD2	TGTGCCAGCAGCTTAGTGGGGGGGAGCTCCTACAATGAGCAGTTCTTC	CASSLVGGSSYNEQFF
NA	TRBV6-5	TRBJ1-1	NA	TGTGCCAGCAGTTACTCGATTCGGGGGGGTTGGACTGAAGCTTTCTTT	CASSYSIRGGWTEAFF
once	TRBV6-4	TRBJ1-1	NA	TGTGCCAGCAGTTTCAGGCCCGAAGACACTGAAGCTTTCTTT	CASSFRPEDTEAFF
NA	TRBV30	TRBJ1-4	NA	TGTGCCACGGACAGAAACGAAGGGAATGAAAAACTGTTTTTT	CATDRNEGNEKLFF